Listed below are T cell receptor beta chains from one sample, sequenced in a study of CD8+ T cells in alopecia areata. TCRdb's table, derived via immunoSEQ multiplex PCR, lists solely in-frame clones and lacks some. The data contain approximately 210,000 clones, more than 55% of them singletons. Sequencing was performed on CD4+ T cells sorted from blood, taken at week 4, from a patient treated with tofacitinib. The receptors here all came from a human donor with alopecia areata. Each CDR3 is given without its conserved first and last residue.

V	CDR3
TRBV29-1	SVGGVDQPQH
TRBV20-1	SARDRAEAF
TRBV6-5	ASRITLGAQETQY
TRBV5-1	ASSLRGTYEQY
TRBV6-5	ASSSFGREQF
TRBV30	AWRWGGGQREKLF
TRBV27	ASSPVELAPYEQY
TRBV30	AWSPTNYGYT
TRBV30	AWSVGRNNEQF
TRBV28	ASSVGAKETQY
TRBV29-1	SVLIDRWGEQF
TRBV7-2	ASSPKTSWSYNEQF
TRBV29-1	SVRKAAYEQY
TRBV29-1	SVTKWVGGALVDDIYEQY
TRBV4-1	ASSQLGTAYAYNEQF
TRBV30	AWSRTTGSGNQPQH
TRBV7-2	ASSLVWTRNEQF
TRBV28	ASSLNEQF
TRBV29-1	SVDGGTNTGELF
TRBV4-2	ASSQEEGRGGYT
TRBV29-1	SANRATNEKLF
TRBV7-2	ASSSIPGTGGGEQY
TRBV5-1	ASSLETLYNEQF
TRBV5-1	ASSPIGDGGTEAF
TRBV6-5	ASSYYSNQPQH
TRBV30	AWTKGRGQPQH
TRBV29-1	SVTSVLAGSYEQY
TRBV29-1	SVRLADTEAF
TRBV15	ATSREQNRGLNEQF
TRBV29-1	SVALLDTQY
TRBV7-8	ASSKNRGGSYNEQF